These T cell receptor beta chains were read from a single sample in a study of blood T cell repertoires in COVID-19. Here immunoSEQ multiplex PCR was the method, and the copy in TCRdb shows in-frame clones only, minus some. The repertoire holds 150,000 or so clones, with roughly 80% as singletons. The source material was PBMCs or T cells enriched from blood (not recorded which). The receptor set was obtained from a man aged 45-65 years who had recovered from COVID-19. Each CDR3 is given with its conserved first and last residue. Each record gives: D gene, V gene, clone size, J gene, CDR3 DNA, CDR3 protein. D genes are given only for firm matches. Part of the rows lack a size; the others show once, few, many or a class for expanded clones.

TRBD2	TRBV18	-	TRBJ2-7	TGTGCCAGCTCACCACCGGGACTAGCGGGGGCCTACGAGCAGTACTTC	CASSPPGLAGAYEQYF
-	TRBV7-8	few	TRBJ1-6	TGTGCCAGCAGCTTAGACAGGGTTGACTATAATTCACCCCTCCACTTT	CASSLDRVDYNSPLHF
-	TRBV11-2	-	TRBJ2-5	TGTGCCAGCAGCTTACAGGTTCAAGAGACCCAGTACTTC	CASSLQVQETQYF
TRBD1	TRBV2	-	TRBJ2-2	TGTGCCAGCAACTCACAGGGGCCCGGGGAGCTGTTTTTT	CASNSQGPGELFF
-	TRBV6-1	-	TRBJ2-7	TGTGCCAGCAGTGAGTCCGGGTACGAGCAGTACTTC	CASSESGYEQYF
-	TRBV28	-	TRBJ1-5	TGTGCCACCAAGGACGGGGATCAGCCCCAGCATTTT	CATKDGDQPQHF
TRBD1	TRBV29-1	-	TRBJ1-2	TGCAGCGCCGGACAGGGAGACTATGGCTACACCTTC	CSAGQGDYGYTF
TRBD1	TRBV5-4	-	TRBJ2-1	TGTGCCAGCAGCTTGGAGGGACAGGCCTCCCCCTACAATGAGCAGTTCTTC	CASSLEGQASPYNEQFF
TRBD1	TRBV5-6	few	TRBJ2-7	TGTGCCAGCAGCCCTCGAAACAGGGGGTACTACGAGCAGTACTTC	CASSPRNRGYYEQYF
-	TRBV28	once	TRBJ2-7	TGTGCCAGCAGAGGGGAGGTCTTCTCCTACGAGCAGTACTTC	CASRGEVFSYEQYF
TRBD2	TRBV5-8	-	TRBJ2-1	TGTGCCAGCAGCTCGGGACTAGCGGAAAACAATGAGCAGTTCTTC	CASSSGLAENNEQFF
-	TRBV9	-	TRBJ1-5	TGTGCCAGTTCACAGGGATTCAATCAGCCCCAGCATTTT	CASSQGFNQPQHF
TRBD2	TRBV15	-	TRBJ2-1	TGTGCCACCAGCAGATTAGCGGGGGAACGACGAGAGCAGTTCTTC	CATSRLAGERREQFF
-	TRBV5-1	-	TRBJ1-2	TGCGCCAGCAGCTTTGACTCTTCGTACGGCTACACCTTC	CASSFDSSYGYTF
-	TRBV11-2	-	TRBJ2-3	TGTGCCAGCAGCTTACGCGGGGGCGCTAGCACAGATACGCAGTATTTT	CASSLRGGASTDTQYF
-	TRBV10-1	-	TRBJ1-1	TGCGCCAGCAGGCAAGGACAGTCGGACACTGAAGCTTTCTTT	CASRQGQSDTEAFF
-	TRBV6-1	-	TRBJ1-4	TGTGCCAGCAGTGAGAGAAACAATGAAAAACTGTTTTTT	CASSERNNEKLFF
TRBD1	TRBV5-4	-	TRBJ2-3	TGTGCCAGCAGCCACCCGGGACAGGGCACAGATACGCAGTATTTT	CASSHPGQGTDTQYF
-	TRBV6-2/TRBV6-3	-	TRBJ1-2	TGTGCCAGCAGTTTGGACGGGATTTATGGCTACACCTTC	CASSLDGIYGYTF
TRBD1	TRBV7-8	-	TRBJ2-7	TGTGCCAGCCGACAGGGCCGGTTCGGATACGAGCAGTACTTC	CASRQGRFGYEQYF
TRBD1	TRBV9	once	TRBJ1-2	TGTGCCAGCAGCGTCGGGACAGGGATTGGCTACACCTTC	CASSVGTGIGYTF
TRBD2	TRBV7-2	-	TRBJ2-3	TGTGCCAGCAGCTTCCGGGAGGTTAGCACAGATACGCAGTATTTT	CASSFREVSTDTQYF
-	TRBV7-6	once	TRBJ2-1	TGTGCCAGCAGCTTAAGGGGCCCCGGGTACAATGAGCAGTTCTTC	CASSLRGPGYNEQFF
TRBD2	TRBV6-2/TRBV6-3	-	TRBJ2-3	TGTGCCAGCAGTGGCCGAGGGACTAGCGTTAGCACAGATACGCAGTATTTT	CASSGRGTSVSTDTQYF
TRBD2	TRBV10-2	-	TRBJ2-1	TGCGCCAGCAGGGCACTAGCGGGGAACAATGAGCAGTTCTTC	CASRALAGNNEQFF
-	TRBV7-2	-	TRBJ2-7	TGTGCCAGCAGCTTAGAACAGGGAACCTACGAGCAGTACTTC	CASSLEQGTYEQYF
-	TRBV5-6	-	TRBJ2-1	TGTGCCAGCAGCGGACAAGGGTTAGAATACAATGAGCAGTTCTTC	CASSGQGLEYNEQFF
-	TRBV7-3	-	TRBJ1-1	TGTGCCAGCAGCTTAATGGGGCGGGGTGAAGCTTTCTTT	CASSLMGRGEAFF
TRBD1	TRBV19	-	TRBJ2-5	TGTGCCAGTAGTATACTTCCGGGACAGGGAGGTGGGACCCAGTACTTC	CASSILPGQGGGTQYF
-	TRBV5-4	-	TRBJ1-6	TGTGCCAGCAGGAGTAGCTCCTATAATTCACCCCTCCACTTT	CASRSSSYNSPLHF
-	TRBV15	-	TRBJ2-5	TGTGCCACCAGCAGAGATGCCCGGGATCAAGAGACCCAGTACTTC	CATSRDARDQETQYF
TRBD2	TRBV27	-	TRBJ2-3	TGTGCCAGCAGTTCCTCCGGGACTAGATCACAGTATTTT	CASSSSGTRSQYF
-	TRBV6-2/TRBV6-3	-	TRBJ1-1	TGTGCCAGCAGTTACTCAACGGGAGCTGAAGCTTTCTTT	CASSYSTGAEAFF
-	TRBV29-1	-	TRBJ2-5	TGCAGCGTTGTCGTCGGGACCCAGTACTTC	CSVVVGTQYF
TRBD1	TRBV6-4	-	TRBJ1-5	TGTGCCAGCACTTCGACAGGGGGTCAGCCCCAGCATTTT	CASTSTGGQPQHF